The clone carrying this T cell receptor beta chain was picked up many times. These data belong to a study of T cells in Graves' hyperthyroidism and ophthalmopathy. This CDR3 contains 16 residues. Germline values: CDR1 MDHEN, CDR2 SYDVKM. V was pared by 6 bases and J by 0 bases, with 7 bases of the junction left unmatched. From RNA transcripts, TCR beta CDR3 regions were amplified. The TCR CDR3 was amplified in a first-round RT-PCR using the HTBI primer set. TCRdb re-derived calls from the multiplex PCR reads in MiXCR, one entry per CDR3 protein. This sample carries a few hundred thousand distinct CDR3 sequences, roughly 13% of them seen once, and the ten largest clones take around 20%. Disease duration under 2 months; hyperthyroidism patients were aged 18 to 65. Diagnosis rested on symptoms, serum thyroxine and TRAb, thyroid ultrasound, and orbital computed tomography.

The V call is TRBV28, the J call TRBJ2-3, with TRBD2 matching 9 bases. This receptor was taken from a man under 40 with Graves' hyperthyroidism that later progressed to Graves' ophthalmopathy. The source material was blood. The CDR3 DNA reads TGTGCCAGCAGGCGTAGCGGGGGAGCTAGCACAGATACGCAGTATTTT. It encodes CASRRSGGASTDTQYF.